Sequencing of this TCR beta chain was carried out in a study of T cells after yellow fever vaccination. Synthesis of TCR cDNA relied on 5'RACE template switching, which attached a universal primer site and UMIs. TCRdb re-called the 5' RACE reads through MiXCR, storing one row per CDR3 protein. Found here are fewer than 450,000 distinct CDR3 sequences, approximately 8% of them singletons; the top ten hold roughly a sixth. Study-wide points: A weaker but faster secondary response was observed, peaking on day 5 versus 15. Few clonotypes appeared in both CD4 and CD8 compartments. Researchers cautioned that FACS-sorted repertoires could harbor abundant clonotypes contaminating from the bulk population.

The V and J ends lost 4 bases and 9 bases respectively, with 23 bases between them. Germline V gene data show CDR1 as WNHNN and CDR2 as SYGVQD (reference sequence). CDR3 length: 16 amino acids. A note on this clonotype: What it recognizes is unknown.

The gene calls are TRBV10-1 and TRBJ2-3; D may match TRBD1 or TRBD2 (5 bases each). The specimen comprised PBMCs, sampled roughly seven weeks after the first yellow fever vaccination. The TCR originated in a man younger than 30 who received the YFV17D yellow fever vaccine. The CDR3 here is CASSGFSGTGKGTQYF. The CDR3 DNA follows: TGCGCCAGCAGTGGATTTTCCGGGACGGGGAAGGGCACGCAGTATTTT.